Listed here is a single TCR beta chain. This sample stems from a study of CD8+ T cells in alopecia areata. About the study: Those treated were given oral tofacitinib at 5 to 10 mg twice daily.

Sequencing used cDNA as its template, made by extracting RNA and reverse transcribing it. Assay used: immunoSEQ multiplex PCR; TCRdb lists only in-frame clones, some missing. The table shows around 140,000 clones, with approximately 90% occurring only once. The treatment is: oral pan-JAK inhibitor, 5-10 mg twice daily. The authors sorted CD4+ and CD8+ T cells from PBMCs. V dropped 8 bases and J dropped 8 bases, with 18 bases sitting between them. The CDR3 covers 14 residues. Germline-derived CDR1 and CDR2 are MNHEY and SMNVEV (reference sequence). This sequence originates from a human donor with alopecia areata. The specimen was CD8+ T cells sorted from blood, collected at week 4, from a patient treated with tofacitinib. The genes are TRBV27 and TRBJ2-2; D gene uncertain. CDR3 nucleotide sequence: TGTGCCAGCTCTAGGCCCGGCAACGCGGGGGAGCTGTTTTTT. It encodes CASSRPGNAGELFF.